This entry lists 27 T cell receptor beta chains sequenced from one sample in a study of blood T cell repertoires in COVID-19. Produced via immunoSEQ multiplex PCR; TCRdb's table is partial and in-frame only. The sample carries about 250,000 clones, around four fifths recorded once. Material for sequencing was peripheral blood. The source is a middle-aged man with acute or convalescent COVID-19.

This clone has only a few counts. V and J are TRBV18 and TRBJ1-2, with D perhaps TRBD1 (5 bases). Germline lookup yields CDR1 KGHSH and CDR2 LQKENI. V lost 6 bases and J lost 1, with 12 bases in between. CDR3 length equals 14 residues. CDR3 nucleotides: TGTGCCAGCTCTCCTCAGGGAAATAACTATGGCTACACCTTC. Protein: CASSPQGNNYGYTF.

The V and J genes are TRBV7-2 and TRBJ2-2; D is uncertain. V was pared by 6 bases and J by 0 bases, with 11 bases between. The germline V gene encodes CDR1 SGHTA and CDR2 FQGNSA. This CDR3 is 15 amino acids long. Here the CDR3 DNA reads TGTGCCAGCAGTATCAACAGACCGAACACCGGGGAGCTGTTTTTT. As protein: CASSINRPNTGELFF.

Turning to this clone: At the DNA level, this CDR3 is encoded by other sequences in the same sample as well. This rearrangement joins TRBV9 to TRBJ2-3; the match to TRBD2 covers 8 bases. The CDR3 spans 15 residues. With 0 bases clipped from V and 6 bases from J, the junction kept 6 bases outside the gene matches. CDR1 is SGDLS, CDR2 YYNGEE, per germline. The CDR3 loop is CASSVAGTRADTQYF. In nucleotides, the CDR3 is TGTGCCAGCAGCGTAGCAGGGACTAGAGCCGATACGCAGTATTTT.

J is TRBJ2-1 and V is TRBV10-2, with TRBD2 matching 13 bases. Looked up from germline, CDR1 is WSHSY and CDR2 is SAAADI. The V segment lost 5 bases and the J segment 8 bases; nucleotides outside the gene matches: 6. This CDR3 region has 15 residues. In DNA, the CDR3 is TGCGCCAGCAGTCGGACTAGCGGGAGCACCCATGAGCAGTTCTTC. Protein: CASSRTSGSTHEQFF.

The chain employs TRBV7-9 and TRBJ1-2; D unresolved. Germline CDR1 and CDR2: SEHNR and FQNEAQ (reference sequence). V lost 1 base, J lost 4 bases, and 4 bases lay in between. The CDR3 is 12 residues long. The CDR3 loop is CASSLDSYGYTF. The CDR3 DNA reads TGTGCCAGCAGCTTAGACAGCTATGGCTACACCTTC.

The chain uses TRBV28 and TRBJ1-2; D gene ambiguous. The CDR3 runs to 14 residues. Per the germline V gene, CDR1 is MDHEN and CDR2 is SYDVKM. V was clipped by 4 bases and J by 4 bases, with 13 bases between them. This CDR3 reads CASSSGVEAYGYTF. As DNA, the CDR3 is TGTGCCAGCAGTTCCGGGGTCGAGGCCTATGGCTACACCTTC.

The V and J genes are TRBV6-1 and TRBJ1-3; 7 positions match TRBD1. The CDR3 consists of 16 residues. Germline values: CDR1 MNHNS, CDR2 SASEGT. J gave up 3 bases and V 4 bases, and 9 bases lay outside the gene matches. CDR3 in amino acids: CASSVLRQGRGNTIYF. As DNA, the CDR3 is TGTGCCAGCAGTGTGTTGAGACAGGGACGTGGAAACACCATATATTTT.

This chain uses TRBV21-1 with TRBJ2-7; the listed D gene, TRBD2, was not tested against the DNA. TRBV21-1 is assigned pseudogene status. This CDR3 has 19 amino acids. In DNA, the CDR3 is TGTGCCAGCAGCCCCGCTATAGAACGGGAGGTTCTACTTTCCTACGAGCAGTACTTC. Protein sequence: CASSPAIEREVLLSYEQYF.

At least ten counts were recorded for this clone. The chain carries TRBV28 and TRBJ1-6, with TRBD1 matching 8 bases. The CDR3 totals 17 residues. V was pared by 6 bases and J by 4 bases, with 11 bases of the junction left unmatched. CDR1 and CDR2 from the germline V gene are MDHEN and SYDVKM. CDR3 DNA sequence: TGTGCCAGCAGCTACCCTACGACAGGGGAGTATAATTCACCCCTCCACTTT. This sequence encodes CASSYPTTGEYNSPLHF.

The chain joins TRBV4-2 to TRBJ2-1; 12 bases are a match to TRBD2. The CDR3 extends over 20 amino acids. Trimming took 2 bases from V and 2 from J; bases not matched to a gene: 13. CDR1 is LGHNA, CDR2 YNFKEQ, per germline. The CDR3 is CASSQQTSGSVFSTYNEQFF. As DNA, the CDR3 is TGTGCCAGCAGCCAACAGACTAGCGGGAGCGTTTTTAGCACCTACAATGAGCAGTTCTTC.

The chain employs TRBV10-3 and TRBJ1-2; TRBD1 matches 11 bases. The CDR3 totals 15 residues. Germline V CDR1 and CDR2: ENHRY, SYGVKD. V shed 0 bases and J 9 bases; nucleotides not matched to a gene: 6. The CDR3 spells CAISESGTGGGSYTF. The CDR3 bases are TGTGCCATCAGTGAGTCCGGGACAGGGGGTGGTAGCTACACCTTC.

This chain links TRBV18 with TRBJ1-1, with unresolved D. CDR3 length: 13 amino acids. Germline loops: CDR1 KGHSH, CDR2 LQKENI. V shed 3 bases and J shed 7 bases, with 12 bases lying between them. The CDR3 is CASSPVAQNEAFF. In DNA, the CDR3 is TGTGCCAGCTCACCGGTCGCCCAGAATGAAGCTTTCTTT.

The V gene is TRBV9, the J gene TRBJ2-5; D perhaps matches TRBD2 (5 bases). The CDR3 runs to 15 residues. Germline-derived CDR1 and CDR2 are SGDLS and YYNGEE. V was shortened by 0 bases and J by 2 bases, with 11 bases between the two germline ends. This chain's CDR3 is CASSVASGIQETQYF. CDR3 nucleotide sequence: TGTGCCAGCAGCGTAGCTTCGGGAATACAAGAGACCCAGTACTTC.

The gene calls are TRBV18 and TRBJ2-2; D is possibly TRBD1 (5 bases). This CDR3 spans 15 amino acids. V shed 3 bases and J shed 3 bases, with 11 bases lying between them. CDR1 and CDR2 (germline): KGHSH, LQKENI. The CDR3 is CASSPSRVDTGELFF. The CDR3 DNA follows: TGTGCCAGCTCACCTTCCAGGGTAGACACCGGGGAGCTGTTTTTT.

In its sample, this clone was seen once. The J gene is TRBJ1-4, the V gene TRBV5-6; tentatively, D is TRBD1 (5 bases). This CDR3 has 16 residues. Looked up from germline, CDR1 is SGHDT and CDR2 is YYEEEE. V was trimmed by 1 base and J by 4 bases, leaving 14 bases between them. The CDR3 region is CASSLRAEGLNEKLFF. The CDR3 DNA reads as TGTGCCAGCAGCTTGAGGGCAGAGGGACTTAATGAAAAACTGTTTTTT.

The V and J genes are TRBV19 and TRBJ1-5, with D perhaps matching TRBD1 (5 bases). V gave up 1 base and J gave up 3 bases, with 7 bases separating them. The germline CDR1 and CDR2 sequences are LNHDA and SQIVND (reference sequence). The CDR3 has 14 amino acids. CDR3: CASSIVDNNQPQHF. CDR3 sequence (DNA): TGTGCCAGTAGTATAGTGGACAACAATCAGCCCCAGCATTTT. The full variable domain, completed using reference TRBV19 and TRBJ1-5, is DGGITQSPKYLFRKEGQNVTLSCEQNLNHDAMYWYRQDPGQGLRLIYYSQIVNDFQKGDIAEGYSVSREKKESFPLTVTSAQKNPTAFYLCASSIVDNNQPQHFGDGTRLSIL.

This clone was counted a few times. The chain is built from TRBV6-7 and TRBJ1-2; D is ambiguous. TRBV6-7 counts as an open reading frame of uncertain function. CDR3 length: 15 amino acids. Trimming left V 6 bases short and J 0 bases short, with 14 bases between. CDR3 nucleotides: TGTGCCAGCAGCCAGCGCCCAGCCTCTAACTATGGCTACACCTTC. Translation: CASSQRPASNYGYTF.

This chain joins TRBV11-2 and TRBJ1-6, with unresolved D. The CDR3 has 15 amino acids. CDR1 is SGHAT, CDR2 FQNNGV, per germline. V was trimmed by 1 base and J by 0 bases, leaving 4 bases between them. The CDR3 reads CASSLGGSYNSPLHF. CDR3 nucleotide sequence: TGTGCCAGCAGCTTAGGAGGCTCCTATAATTCACCCCTCCACTTT. Supplemented by reference TRBV11-2 and TRBJ1-6, the full variable domain reads EAGVAQSPRYKIIEKRQSVAFWCNPISGHATLYWYQQILGQGPKLLIQFQNNGVVDDSQLPKDRFSAERLKGVDSTLKIQPAKLEDSAVYLCASSLGGSYNSPLHFGNGTRLTVT.

This sequence joins TRBV5-1 and TRBJ2-3; 9 bases are a match to TRBD2. Unmatched junction bases numbered 9, after V lost 4 bases and J lost 6 bases. Germline CDR1 SGHRS, CDR2 YFSETQ. CDR3 size: 15 residues. The CDR3 sequence: CASSASGTLTDTQYF. The CDR3 DNA follows: TGCGCCAGCAGCGCTAGCGGGACTCTCACGGATACGCAGTATTTT. Filled out from reference TRBV5-1 and TRBJ2-3, the complete variable domain reads KAGVTQTPRYLIKTRGQQVTLSCSPISGHRSVSWYQQTPGQGLQFLFEYFSETQRNKGNFPGRFSGRQFSNSRSEMNVSTLELGDSALYLCASSASGTLTDTQYFGPGTRLTVL.

This clone has just one count. The chain joins TRBV27 to TRBJ2-3; D uncertain. V dropped 2 bases and J dropped 5 bases, with 14 bases sitting between them. CDR1 is MNHEY and CDR2 is SMNVEV in the germline V gene (reference sequence). The CDR3 is made up of 15 amino acids. The CDR3 DNA follows: TGTGCCAGCAGTTTAAGAGCCTCCCGAGAAGATACGCAGTATTTT. It translates to CASSLRASREDTQYF.

The V call is TRBV5-6, the J call TRBJ1-5; D remains ambiguous. This CDR3 region has 14 residues. Trimming left V 2 bases short and J 2 bases short, with 8 bases between. Germline V CDR1 and CDR2: SGHDT, YYEEEE. CDR3 region: CASSFFSGNQPQHF. In DNA form, the CDR3 reads TGTGCCAGCAGCTTTTTTAGCGGCAATCAGCCCCAGCATTTT.

This chain connects TRBV18 to TRBJ2-5; TRBD1 aligns across 9 bases. This CDR3 is built from 14 residues. Germline CDR1 KGHSH, CDR2 LQKENI. The V gene end was trimmed by 5 bases and the J gene end by 5 bases; junction bases not matched to a gene: 6. The CDR3 region has the DNA TGTGCCAGCTCAGCGGACAGGGGTTGGGAGACCCAGTACTTC. The encoded protein is CASSADRGWETQYF. Variable domain in full (rest from reference TRBV18 and TRBJ2-5): NAGVMQNPRHLVRRRGQEARLRCSPMKGHSHVYWYRQLPEEGLKFMVYLQKENIIDESGMPKERFSAEFPKEGPSILRIQQVVRGDSAAYFCASSADRGWETQYFGPGTRLLVL.

The chain uses TRBV2 and TRBJ2-1; the D gene is possibly TRBD2 (7 bases). This CDR3 region has 13 residues. The V end lost 7 bases, the J end lost 6 bases, and 13 bases lay between the germline ends. Germline V CDR1 and CDR2: SNHLY, FYNNEI. The CDR3 coding sequence is TGTGCCAGCAAGGGGGGGCTTGGCAATGAGCAGTTCTTC. Protein: CASKGGLGNEQFF.

The rearrangement joins TRBV7-2 to TRBJ2-1, with 10 bases that match TRBD2. CDR3 length equals 15 residues. Trimming cost V 2 bases and J 5 bases; bases outside gene matches: 3. Germline values: CDR1 SGHTA, CDR2 FQGNSA. CDR3 nucleotide sequence: TGTGCCAGCAGCTTAAGACTAGCGGGCCACAATGAGCAGTTCTTC. It encodes CASSLRLAGHNEQFF.

The chain has TRBV12-5 and TRBJ1-1; TRBD1 might be the D (6 bases). Germline lookup yields CDR1 LGHNT and CDR2 FRNRAP. The CDR3 loop spans 11 amino acids. V was trimmed by 1 base and J by 11 bases, leaving 8 bases between them. The CDR3, as DNA: TGTGCTAGTGGTTTGGACAGGGCTGCTTTCTTT. Protein sequence: CASGLDRAAFF.

This clone was detected once. V and J are TRBV4-3 and TRBJ2-3; 11 nucleotides agree with TRBD2. Trimming cost V 0 bases and J 6 bases; bases outside gene matches: 5. CDR3 length equals 16 residues. The V gene's germline CDR1 is LGHNA and CDR2 YSLEER. The CDR3 DNA reads TGCGCCAGCAGCCAAGATCTAGCGGGAGGCTCGGATACGCAGTATTTT. It translates to CASSQDLAGGSDTQYF.

The J gene is TRBJ1-5, the V gene TRBV29-1; a possible D gene is TRBD1 (6 bases). Germline CDR1 and CDR2: SQVTM and ANQGSEA. V lost 5 bases and J 1 base, leaving 12 bases between the germline ends. This CDR3 has 14 amino acids. CDR3 nucleotides: TGCAGCGTTCAAACCGGGACAAGCAATCAGCCCCAGCATTTT. Its translation: CSVQTGTSNQPQHF.